This T cell receptor (beta chain) was captured by sequencing in a study of Graves' ophthalmopathy and Graves' hyperthyroidism. This clonotype appeared a few times. Its matching antigen is unknown. Researchers took RNA transcripts and amplified TCR beta CDR3 regions from them. HTBI primers were used in a first-round RT-PCR, which preceded a second-round multiplex PCR. TCRdb re-analysed the multiplex PCR reads in MiXCR, keeping a single row per CDR3 protein. The sample records about 1.2 million distinct CDR3 sequences, about 40% being singletons. Broader study findings: The model forecast ophthalmopathy progression, reaching around 70% sensitivity and roughly 72% specificity.

This CDR3 is 14 amino acids long. From germline, CDR1 is ENHRY and CDR2 SYGVKD. The junction had 6 bases not matched to a gene; V was cut back by 6 bases and J by 5 bases. This receptor was taken from an adult man with Graves' hyperthyroidism. The chain is built from TRBV10-3 and TRBJ1-5, with 8 bases lining up with TRBD1. The sequencing sample was made of peripheral blood or thyroid tissue (not recorded which). CDR3 DNA sequence: TGTGCCATCAGCGGACAGGGCTTTGATCAGCCCCAGCATTTT. Protein: CAISGQGFDQPQHF.